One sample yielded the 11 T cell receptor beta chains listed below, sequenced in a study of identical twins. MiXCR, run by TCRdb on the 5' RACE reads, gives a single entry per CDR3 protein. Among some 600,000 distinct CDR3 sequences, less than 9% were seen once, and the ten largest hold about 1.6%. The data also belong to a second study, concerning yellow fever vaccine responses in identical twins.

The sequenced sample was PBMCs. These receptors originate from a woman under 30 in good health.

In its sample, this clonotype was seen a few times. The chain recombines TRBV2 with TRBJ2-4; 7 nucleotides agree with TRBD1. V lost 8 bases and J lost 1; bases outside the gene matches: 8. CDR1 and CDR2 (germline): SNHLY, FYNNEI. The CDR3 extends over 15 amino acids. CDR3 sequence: CASDLRGPAKNIQYF. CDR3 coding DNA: TGTGCCAGCGATTTGAGGGGGCCGGCCAAAAACATTCAGTACTTC.

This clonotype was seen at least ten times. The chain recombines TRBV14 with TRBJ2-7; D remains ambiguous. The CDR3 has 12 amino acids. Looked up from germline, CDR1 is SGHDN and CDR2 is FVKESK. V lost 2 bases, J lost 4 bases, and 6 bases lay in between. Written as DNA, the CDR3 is TGTGCCAGCAGCCAAACCGGATACGAGCAGTACGTC. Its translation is CASSQTGYEQYV.

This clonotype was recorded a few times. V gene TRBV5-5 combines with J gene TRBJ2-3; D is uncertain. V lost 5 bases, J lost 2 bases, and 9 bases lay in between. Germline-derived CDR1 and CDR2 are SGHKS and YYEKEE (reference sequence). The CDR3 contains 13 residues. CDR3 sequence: CASRVEYTDTQYF. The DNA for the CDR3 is TGTGCCAGCAGGGTAGAGTACACAGATACGCAGTATTTT.

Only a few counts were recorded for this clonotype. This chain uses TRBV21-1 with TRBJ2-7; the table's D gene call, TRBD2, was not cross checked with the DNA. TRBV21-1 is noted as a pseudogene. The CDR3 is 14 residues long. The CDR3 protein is CASSKLAAPYEQYF. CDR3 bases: TGTGCCAGCAGCAAGCTAGCGGCACCCTACGAGCAGTACTTC.

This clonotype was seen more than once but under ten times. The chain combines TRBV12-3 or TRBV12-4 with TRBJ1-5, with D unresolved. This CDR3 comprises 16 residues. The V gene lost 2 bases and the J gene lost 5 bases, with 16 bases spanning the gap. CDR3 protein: CASSLPRSLGDQPQHF. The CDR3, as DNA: TGTGCCAGCAGTTTACCCCGCAGTCTGGGAGATCAGCCCCAGCATTTT.

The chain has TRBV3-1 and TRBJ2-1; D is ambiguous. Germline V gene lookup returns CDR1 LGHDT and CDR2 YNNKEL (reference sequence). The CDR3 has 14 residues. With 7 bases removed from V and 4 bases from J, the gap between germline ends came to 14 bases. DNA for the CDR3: TGTGCCAGCACGCCAATGGCCGGGTACAATGAGCAGTTCTTC. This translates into CASTPMAGYNEQFF.

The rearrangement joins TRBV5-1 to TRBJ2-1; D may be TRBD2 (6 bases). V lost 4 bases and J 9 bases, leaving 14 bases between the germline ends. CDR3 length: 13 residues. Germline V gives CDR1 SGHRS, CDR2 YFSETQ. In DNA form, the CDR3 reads TGCGCCAGCAGCCCGGGGGACGCGGTTGAGCAGTTCTTC. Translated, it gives CASSPGDAVEQFF.

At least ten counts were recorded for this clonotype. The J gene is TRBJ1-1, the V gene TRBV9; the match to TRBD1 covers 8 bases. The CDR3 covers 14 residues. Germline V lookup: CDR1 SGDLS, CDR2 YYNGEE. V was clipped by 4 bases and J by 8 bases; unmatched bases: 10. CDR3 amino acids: CASSITTGDKEAFF. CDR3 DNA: TGTGCCAGCAGCATAACGACAGGGGACAAAGAAGCTTTCTTT.

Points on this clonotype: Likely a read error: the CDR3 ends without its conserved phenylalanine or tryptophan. CDR3 sequence (DNA): TGTGCCAGCAGTTTAGTAGGCACCGGGGAGCTGTTTTCT. It specifies CASSLVGTGELFS. The chain employs TRBV12-3 or TRBV12-4 and TRBJ2-2; D is ambiguous. The CDR3 runs 13 residues. With 1 base removed from V and 4 bases from J, the gap between germline ends came to 4 bases.

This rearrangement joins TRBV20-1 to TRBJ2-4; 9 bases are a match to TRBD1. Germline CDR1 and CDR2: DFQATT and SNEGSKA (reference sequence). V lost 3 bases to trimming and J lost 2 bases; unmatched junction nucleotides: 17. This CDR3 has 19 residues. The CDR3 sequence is CSASLRDRAEQGSKNIQYF. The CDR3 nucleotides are TGCAGTGCTAGTCTCCGGGACAGGGCCGAGCAGGGGTCCAAAAACATTCAGTACTTC.

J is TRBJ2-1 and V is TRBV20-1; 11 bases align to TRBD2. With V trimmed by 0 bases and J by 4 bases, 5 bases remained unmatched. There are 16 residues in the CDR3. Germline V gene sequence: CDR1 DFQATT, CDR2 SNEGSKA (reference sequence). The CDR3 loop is CSARDLLAGVYNEQFF. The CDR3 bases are TGCAGTGCTAGAGATCTACTAGCGGGGGTTTACAATGAGCAGTTCTTC.